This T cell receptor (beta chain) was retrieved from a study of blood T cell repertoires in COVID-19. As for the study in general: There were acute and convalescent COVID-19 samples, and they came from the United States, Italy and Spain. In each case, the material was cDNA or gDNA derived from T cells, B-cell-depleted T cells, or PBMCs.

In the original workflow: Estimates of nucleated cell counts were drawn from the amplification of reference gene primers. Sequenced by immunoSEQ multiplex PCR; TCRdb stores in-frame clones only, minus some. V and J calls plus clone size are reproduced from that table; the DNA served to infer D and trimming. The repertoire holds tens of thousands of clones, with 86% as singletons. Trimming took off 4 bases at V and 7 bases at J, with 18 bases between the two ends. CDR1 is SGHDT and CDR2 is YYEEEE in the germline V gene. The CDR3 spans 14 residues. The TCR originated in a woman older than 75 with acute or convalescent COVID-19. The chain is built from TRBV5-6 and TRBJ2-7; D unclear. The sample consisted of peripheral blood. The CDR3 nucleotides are TGTGCCAGCAGCCTCCCGTCGGCGGAAGGAGAGCAGTACTTC. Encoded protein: CASSLPSAEGEQYF.